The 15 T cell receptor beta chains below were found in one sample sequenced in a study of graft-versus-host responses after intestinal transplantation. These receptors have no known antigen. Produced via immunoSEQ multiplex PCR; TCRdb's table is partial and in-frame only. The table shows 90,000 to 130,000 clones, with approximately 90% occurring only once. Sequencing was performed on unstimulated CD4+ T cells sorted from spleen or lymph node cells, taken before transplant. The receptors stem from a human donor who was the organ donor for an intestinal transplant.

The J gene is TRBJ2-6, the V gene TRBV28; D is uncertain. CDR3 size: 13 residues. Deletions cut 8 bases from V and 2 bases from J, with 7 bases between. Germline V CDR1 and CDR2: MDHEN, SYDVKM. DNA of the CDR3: TGTGCCAGCCGACCCCCTGGGGCCAACGTCCTGACTTTC. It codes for CASRPPGANVLTF.

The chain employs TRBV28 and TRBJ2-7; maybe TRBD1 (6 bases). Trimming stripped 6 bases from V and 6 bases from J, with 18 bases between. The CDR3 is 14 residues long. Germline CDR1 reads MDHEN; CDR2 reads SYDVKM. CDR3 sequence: CASSRMGHLAEQYF. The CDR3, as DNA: TGTGCCAGCAGCCGAATGGGACATCTAGCCGAGCAGTACTTC.

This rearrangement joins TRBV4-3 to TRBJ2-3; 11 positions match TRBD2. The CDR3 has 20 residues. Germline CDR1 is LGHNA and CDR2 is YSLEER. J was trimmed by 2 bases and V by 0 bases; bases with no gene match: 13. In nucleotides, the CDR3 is TGCGCCAGCAGCCAAGATGGTTGGGGACTAGCGGTGGGGGCCACAGATACGCAGTATTTT. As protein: CASSQDGWGLAVGATDTQYF.

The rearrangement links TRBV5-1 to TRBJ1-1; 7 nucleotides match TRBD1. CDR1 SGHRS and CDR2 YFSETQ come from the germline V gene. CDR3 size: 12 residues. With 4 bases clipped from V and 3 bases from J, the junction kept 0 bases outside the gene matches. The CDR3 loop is CASSGQDTEAFF. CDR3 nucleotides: TGCGCCAGCAGCGGACAGGACACTGAAGCTTTCTTT.

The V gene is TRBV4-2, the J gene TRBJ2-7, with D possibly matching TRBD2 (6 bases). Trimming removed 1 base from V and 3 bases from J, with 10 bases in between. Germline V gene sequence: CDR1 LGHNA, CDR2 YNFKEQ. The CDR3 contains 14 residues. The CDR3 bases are TGTGCCAGCAGCCAAGGGGGACTTGACTACGAGCAGTACTTC. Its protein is CASSQGGLDYEQYF.

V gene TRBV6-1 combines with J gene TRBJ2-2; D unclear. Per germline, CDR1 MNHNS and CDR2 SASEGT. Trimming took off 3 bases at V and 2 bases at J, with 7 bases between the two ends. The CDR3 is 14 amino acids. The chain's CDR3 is CASSDGPNTGELFF. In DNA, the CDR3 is TGTGCCAGCAGTGATGGTCCCAACACCGGGGAGCTGTTTTTT.

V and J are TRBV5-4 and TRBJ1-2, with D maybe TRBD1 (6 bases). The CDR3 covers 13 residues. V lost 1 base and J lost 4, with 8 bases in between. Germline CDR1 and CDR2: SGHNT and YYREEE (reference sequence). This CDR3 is CASSLSGVYGYTF. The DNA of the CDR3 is TGTGCCAGCAGCTTGTCAGGGGTCTATGGCTACACCTTC.

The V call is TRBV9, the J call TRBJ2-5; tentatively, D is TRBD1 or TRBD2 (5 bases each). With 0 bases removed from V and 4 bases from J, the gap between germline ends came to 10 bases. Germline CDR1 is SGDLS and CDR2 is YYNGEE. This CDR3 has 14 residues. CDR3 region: CASSVDSGGETQYF. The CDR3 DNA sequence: TGTGCCAGCAGCGTAGATTCTGGGGGAGAGACCCAGTACTTC.

CDR3 sequence reads: CASSFVGGEQYF. In DNA, the CDR3 is TGTGCCAGCAGTTTCGTTGGGGGGGAGCAGTACTTC. The chain combines TRBV28 with TRBJ2-7, with D perhaps matching TRBD2 (6 bases). The CDR3 length is 12 residues. Trimming took off 3 bases at V and 7 bases at J, with 10 bases between the two ends. The V gene's germline CDR1 is MDHEN and CDR2 SYDVKM.

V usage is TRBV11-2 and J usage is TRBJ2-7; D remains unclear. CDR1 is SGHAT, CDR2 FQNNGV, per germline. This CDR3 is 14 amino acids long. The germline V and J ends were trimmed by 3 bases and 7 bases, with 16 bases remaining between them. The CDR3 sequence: CASSFDGPGREQYF. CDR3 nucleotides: TGTGCCAGCAGCTTCGACGGCCCAGGTAGGGAGCAGTACTTC.

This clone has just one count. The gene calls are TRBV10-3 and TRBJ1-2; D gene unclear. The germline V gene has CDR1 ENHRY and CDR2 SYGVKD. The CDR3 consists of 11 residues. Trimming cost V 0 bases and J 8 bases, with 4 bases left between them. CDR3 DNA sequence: TGTGCCATCAGTGAGTCGACCGGCTACACCTTC. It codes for CAISESTGYTF.

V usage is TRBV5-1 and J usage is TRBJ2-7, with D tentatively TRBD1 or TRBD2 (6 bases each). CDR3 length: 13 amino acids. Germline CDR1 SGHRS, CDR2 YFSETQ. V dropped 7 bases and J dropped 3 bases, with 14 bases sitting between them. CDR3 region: CASHEGGGYEQYF. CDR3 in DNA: TGCGCCAGCCACGAGGGGGGAGGCTACGAGCAGTACTTC. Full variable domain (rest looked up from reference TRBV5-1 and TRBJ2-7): KAGVTQTPRYLIKTRGQQVTLSCSPISGHRSVSWYQQTPGQGLQFLFEYFSETQRNKGNFPGRFSGRQFSNSRSEMNVSTLELGDSALYLCASHEGGGYEQYFGPGTRLTVT.

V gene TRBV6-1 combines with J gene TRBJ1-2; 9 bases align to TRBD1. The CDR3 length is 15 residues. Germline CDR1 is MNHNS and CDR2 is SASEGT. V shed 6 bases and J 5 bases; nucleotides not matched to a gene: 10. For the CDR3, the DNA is TGTGCCAGCAGCGGCCAACAGGGGGCTACATATGGCTACACCTTC. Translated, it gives CASSGQQGATYGYTF.

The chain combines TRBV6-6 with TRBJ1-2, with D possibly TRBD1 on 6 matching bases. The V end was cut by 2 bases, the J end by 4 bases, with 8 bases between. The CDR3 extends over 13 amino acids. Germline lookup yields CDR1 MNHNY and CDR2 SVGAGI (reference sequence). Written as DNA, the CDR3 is TGTGCCAGCAGTTACCCGGGGGCCTATGGCTACACCTTC. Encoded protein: CASSYPGAYGYTF.

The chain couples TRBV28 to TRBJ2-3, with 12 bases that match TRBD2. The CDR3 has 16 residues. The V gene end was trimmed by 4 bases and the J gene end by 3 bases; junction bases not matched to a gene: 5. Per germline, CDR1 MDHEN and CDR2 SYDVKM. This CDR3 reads CASSSAGTSGTDTQYF. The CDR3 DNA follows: TGTGCCAGCAGTTCCGCCGGGACTAGCGGGACAGATACGCAGTATTTT.